This T cell receptor beta chain was obtained from a study of blood T cells in healthy people across ages. It was with a sample-barcoded 5' primer and a J-beta primer mix that a second PCR of about 7 to 12 cycles was run. TCRdb fed the 5' RACE reads into MiXCR, producing one record per CDR3 protein. The sample shows 780,000 or so distinct CDR3 sequences, 20% to 25% of them seen only once. Germline V lookup: CDR1 SGDLS, CDR2 YYNGEE. With 0 bases removed from V and 5 bases from J, the gap between germline ends came to 8 bases. The CDR3 runs 13 residues. The data also belong to a second study, concerning T cells of mothers and their children.

The sequencing sample was made of blood. The source of this sequence is a boy aged 5 to 17 in good health. The chain joins TRBV9 to TRBJ2-5; the D is unclear. The chain's CDR3 is CASSVDGSETQYF. The CDR3 nucleotides read TGTGCCAGCAGCGTAGATGGAAGCGAGACCCAGTACTTC.